The present TCR beta chain was sequenced within a study of T cell responses to AZD1222 COVID-19 vaccine. Remarks on this clone: Its specificity is unknown.

The CDR3 contains 15 residues. Germline CDR1 reads SGHAT; CDR2 reads FQNNGV. Trimming removed 3 bases from V and 0 bases from J; junction bases left unmatched: 3. Study conclusions and caveats: Only a handful of people who got AZD1222 tested seropositive at baseline. Spike-specific TCR breadth and depth were elevated following two AZD1222 doses. The donors showed a predominance of white British ancestry and of females, with possible underestimation of clonal diversity.

Generated by immunoSEQ multiplex PCR, the TCRdb table keeps only in-frame clones and is missing some. The profile covers around 160,000 clones, with approximately 94% appearing a single time and around 1.9% taken by the ten largest. Material: peripheral blood, obtained on day 0 of AZD1222 vaccination. V usage is TRBV11-2 and J usage is TRBJ1-1; 8 bases match TRBD1. The receptor was isolated from an adult in good health. The chain's CDR3 is CASSFNRGVNTEAFF. CDR3 DNA: TGTGCCAGCAGCTTCAACAGGGGGGTGAACACTGAAGCTTTCTTT.